This is a list of T cell receptor beta chains from one sample in a study of cytomegalovirus exposure and HLA in healthy donors. Data came from immunoSEQ multiplex PCR; TCRdb stores just in-frame clones and leaves some out. The sample consists of about 88,000 clones, around 90% of them appearing once. Sequenced sample: PBMCs. These receptors came from a man between 18 and 35 years old in good health and CMV-seronegative. Each CDR3 is given with its conserved first and last residue. D genes are given only for firm matches. Clone size is given for some rows only: seen once, a few or many times, or a class if the clone is expanded.

CDR3 protein,CDR3 DNA,J gene,clone size,V gene,D gene
CASSTARQPYNSPLHF,TGTGCCAGCAGTACCGCTCGACAGCCCTATAATTCACCCCTCCACTTT,TRBJ1-6,NA,TRBV28,NA
CATTKEKYGTATDTQYF,TGTGCCACAACAAAAGAAAAATACGGGACAGCCACAGATACGCAGTATTTT,TRBJ2-3,NA,TRBV7-7,TRBD1
CASRLAIAGGYGYTF,TGTGCCAGCAGATTAGCCATAGCAGGAGGATATGGCTACACCTTC,TRBJ1-2,NA,TRBV6-1,NA
CASSQSWLPPGQGTNSNQPQHF,TGCGCCAGCAGTCAATCGTGGCTCCCTCCGGGACAGGGGACTAATAGCAATCAGCCCCAGCATTTT,TRBJ1-5,once,TRBV23-1,TRBD1
CSSSSLAGIYNEQFF,TGTTCCAGCAGCTCTCTAGCGGGGATCTACAATGAGCAGTTCTTC,TRBJ2-1,once,TRBV7-9,TRBD2
CASSSSGSQVGELFF,TGTGCCAGCAGTTCTAGCGGGAGTCAGGTCGGGGAGCTGTTTTTT,TRBJ2-2,NA,TRBV28,TRBD2
CASSVRGSSYNEQFF,TGTGCCAGCAGCGTACGCGGGAGCTCCTACAATGAGCAGTTCTTC,TRBJ2-1,NA,TRBV9,TRBD2
CASRAGGRTEAFF,TGTGCCAGCAGGGCAGGGGGGAGGACTGAAGCTTTCTTT,TRBJ1-1,NA,TRBV5-4,TRBD1
CASSEWSRKRSEKLFF,TGTGCCAGCAGTGAATGGAGTCGAAAGCGGAGTGAAAAACTGTTTTTT,TRBJ1-4,NA,TRBV25-1,NA
CASSIGTANTEAFF,TGCGCCAGCAGCATAGGGACAGCGAACACTGAAGCTTTCTTT,TRBJ1-1,once,TRBV5-1,TRBD1
CASSQGQGYNEQFF,TGCGCCAGCAGCCAAGGACAGGGCTACAATGAGCAGTTCTTC,TRBJ2-1,NA,TRBV5-1,TRBD1
CASSRPSGRGLMNTEAFF,TGCGCCAGCAGCCGCCCCTCGGGCAGGGGCCTCATGAACACTGAAGCTTTCTTT,TRBJ1-1,NA,TRBV4-1,NA
CASSVTGGTEAFF,TGTGCCAGCAGCGTCACCGGGGGCACTGAAGCTTTCTTT,TRBJ1-1,NA,TRBV9,NA
CASSISLAGMSYSDTQYF,TGTGCCAGTAGTATTTCACTAGCGGGAATGTCGTATTCGGATACGCAGTATTTT,TRBJ2-3,NA,TRBV19,TRBD2
CASSQQGIGSYEQYF,TGTGCCAGCAGCCAACAGGGGATAGGCTCCTACGAGCAGTACTTC,TRBJ2-7,NA,TRBV6-6,TRBD1
CASSQFGGVPNRGPGGYTF,TGCGCCAGCAGTCAATTTGGGGGGGTTCCTAACAGGGGGCCAGGAGGCTACACCTTC,TRBJ1-2,NA,TRBV23-1,TRBD1
CASSLGAGFGNQPQHF,TGTGCCAGCAGCTTAGGGGCAGGGTTCGGCAATCAGCCCCAGCATTTT,TRBJ1-5,NA,TRBV7-9,NA
CASSPLTVSNTEAFF,TGTGCCAGCAGCCCCTTGACAGTATCGAACACTGAAGCTTTCTTT,TRBJ1-1,NA,TRBV6-1,NA
CASSASGTTYEQYF,TGTGCCAGCAGCGCCTCCGGGACAACCTACGAGCAGTACTTC,TRBJ2-7,NA,TRBV9,NA
CASSEWDSKTDTQYF,TGTGCCAGCAGCGAATGGGACAGTAAAACAGATACGCAGTATTTT,TRBJ2-3,NA,TRBV9,TRBD1
CATSPRFTYEQYF,TGTGCCACCAGCCCCCGTTTTACCTACGAGCAGTACTTC,TRBJ2-7,few,TRBV15,NA
CASSSGVTNEKLFF,TGTGCCAGCAGTTCAGGGGTAACTAATGAAAAACTGTTTTTT,TRBJ1-4,NA,TRBV6-5,NA
CASSQGVLAVSSTDTQYF,TGCGCCAGCAGCCAAGGTGTATTAGCGGTCTCTAGCACAGATACGCAGTATTTT,TRBJ2-3,once,TRBV4-1,NA
CASSVDVGTVEDNEQFF,TGTGCCAGCAGCGTAGATGTTGGGACAGTGGAAGACAATGAGCAGTTCTTC,TRBJ2-1,NA,TRBV9,TRBD1
CASSFLGRKSEAFF,TGTGCCAGCAGTTTCCTGGGGAGGAAGAGTGAAGCTTTCTTT,TRBJ1-1,NA,TRBV27,NA
CASSLGGYGQPQHF,TGTGCCAGCAGCTTGGGGGGATACGGTCAGCCCCAGCATTTT,TRBJ1-5,NA,TRBV28,NA
CASSGHRGLREKLFF,TGTGCCAGCAGTGGGCACAGGGGCCTTCGGGAAAAACTGTTTTTT,TRBJ1-4,NA,TRBV25-1,TRBD1
CASSLRDSGLTGELFF,TGTGCCAGCTCACTCCGGGACAGTGGTTTGACCGGGGAGCTGTTTTTT,TRBJ2-2,NA,TRBV18,TRBD1
CASSIGTGGNSPLHF,TGTGCCAGTAGTATAGGGACAGGGGGAAATTCACCCCTCCACTTT,TRBJ1-6,NA,TRBV19,TRBD1
CASSLSAGGIEAFF,TGTGCCAGCAGCCTGTCGGCGGGGGGGATTGAAGCTTTCTTT,TRBJ1-1,NA,TRBV7-9,NA
CASSSHGTGGTEAFF,TGTGCCAGCAGCTCCCACGGGACAGGGGGCACTGAAGCTTTCTTT,TRBJ1-1,NA,TRBV6-5,TRBD1
CASSLLPLGPYEQYF,TGTGCCAGCAGTTTATTGCCGCTAGGCCCCTACGAGCAGTACTTC,TRBJ2-7,NA,TRBV27,NA
CASSPRERLYEQYF,TGTGCCAGCAGTCCCCGCGAGCGCCTCTACGAGCAGTACTTC,TRBJ2-7,NA,TRBV7-9,NA
CASSSGGSGSEQYF,TGTGCCAGCAGTTCGGGGGGTAGCGGGTCCGAGCAGTACTTC,TRBJ2-7,NA,TRBV28,TRBD2
CASGGTPKAKNIQYF,TGTGCCAGCGGGGGGACCCCGAAGGCCAAAAACATTCAGTACTTC,TRBJ2-4,NA,TRBV2,NA
CASSHRTGRRYEQYF,TGTGCCAGCTCACACCGGACAGGGAGGAGATACGAGCAGTACTTC,TRBJ2-7,NA,TRBV18,TRBD1
CASSPRRTGGKGYGYTF,TGTGCCAGCAGCCCCCGAAGGACAGGGGGAAAGGGCTATGGCTACACCTTC,TRBJ1-2,NA,TRBV7-2,TRBD1
CASNWGQSRVNNEQFF,TGTGCCAGCAATTGGGGACAGTCTAGAGTCAACAATGAGCAGTTCTTC,TRBJ2-1,NA,TRBV6-6,TRBD1